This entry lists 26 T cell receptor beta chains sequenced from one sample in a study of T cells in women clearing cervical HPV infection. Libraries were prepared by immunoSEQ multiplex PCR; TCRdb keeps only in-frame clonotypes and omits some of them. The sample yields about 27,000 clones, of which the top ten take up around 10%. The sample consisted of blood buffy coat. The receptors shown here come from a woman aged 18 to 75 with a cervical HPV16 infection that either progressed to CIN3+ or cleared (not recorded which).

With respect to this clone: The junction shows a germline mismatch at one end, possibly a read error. The sequenced CDR3 bases are TGCGCCAGCAGGGATAACACAGGGCGAACTTATGAAAAA. Protein: CASRDNTGRTYEK. The full-length CDR3 reads as CASRDNTGRTYEKLFF. The gene calls are TRBV5-1 and TRBJ1-4; possibly TRBD1 for D (6 bases). With the read ending 3 residues before the CDR3 end, the germline J gene is used to fill in that end. Germline CDR1 SGHRS, CDR2 YFSETQ. This CDR3 spans 16 amino acids.

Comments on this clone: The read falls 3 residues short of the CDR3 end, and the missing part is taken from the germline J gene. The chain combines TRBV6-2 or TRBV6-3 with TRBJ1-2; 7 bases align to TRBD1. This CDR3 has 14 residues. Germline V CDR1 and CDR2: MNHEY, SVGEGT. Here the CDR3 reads CASSHDRAEVDYTF. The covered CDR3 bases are TGTGCCAGCAGTCATGACAGGGCTGAAGTTGAC.

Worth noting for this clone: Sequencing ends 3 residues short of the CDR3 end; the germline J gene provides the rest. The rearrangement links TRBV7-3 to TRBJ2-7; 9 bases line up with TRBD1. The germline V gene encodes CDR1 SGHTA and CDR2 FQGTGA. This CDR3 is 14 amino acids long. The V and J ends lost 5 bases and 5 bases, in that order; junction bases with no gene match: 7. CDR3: CASSPQGALNEQYF. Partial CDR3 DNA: TGTGCCAGCAGCCCACAGGGGGCTCTTAACGAG.

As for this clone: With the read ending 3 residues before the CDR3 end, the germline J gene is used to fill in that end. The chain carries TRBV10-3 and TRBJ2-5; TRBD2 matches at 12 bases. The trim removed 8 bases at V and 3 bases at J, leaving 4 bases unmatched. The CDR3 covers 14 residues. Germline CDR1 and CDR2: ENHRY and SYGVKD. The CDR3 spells CAIGASGGEETQYF. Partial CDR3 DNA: TGTGCCATCGGCGCTAGCGGGGGGGAAGAGACC.

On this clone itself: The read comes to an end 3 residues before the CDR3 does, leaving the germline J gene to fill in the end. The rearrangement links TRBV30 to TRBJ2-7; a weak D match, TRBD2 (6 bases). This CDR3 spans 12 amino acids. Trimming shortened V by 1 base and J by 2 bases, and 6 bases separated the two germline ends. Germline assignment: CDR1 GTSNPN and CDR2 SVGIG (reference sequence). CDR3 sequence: CAWSGGTYEQYF. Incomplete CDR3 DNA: TGTGCCTGGAGTGGCGGGACCTACGAG. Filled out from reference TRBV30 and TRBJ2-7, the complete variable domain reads SQTIHQWPATLVQPVGSPLSLECTVEGTSNPNLYWYRQAAGRGLQLLFYSVGIGQISSEVPQNLSASRPQDRQFILSSKKLLLSDSGFYLCAWSGGTYEQYFGPGTRLTVT.

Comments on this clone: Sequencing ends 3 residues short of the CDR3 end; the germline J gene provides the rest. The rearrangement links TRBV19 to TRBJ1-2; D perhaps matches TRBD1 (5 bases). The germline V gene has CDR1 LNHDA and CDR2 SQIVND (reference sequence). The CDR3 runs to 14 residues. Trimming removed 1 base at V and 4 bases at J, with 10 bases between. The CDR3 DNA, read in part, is TGTGCCAGTAGTATAGGGCAGGGACTCTATGGC. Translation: CASSIGQGLYG. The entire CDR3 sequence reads CASSIGQGLYGYTF.

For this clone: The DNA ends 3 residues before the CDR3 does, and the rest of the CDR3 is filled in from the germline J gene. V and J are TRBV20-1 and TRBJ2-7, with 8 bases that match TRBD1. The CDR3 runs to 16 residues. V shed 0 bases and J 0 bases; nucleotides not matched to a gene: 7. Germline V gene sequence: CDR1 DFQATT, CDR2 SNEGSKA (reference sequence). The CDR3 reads CSARDYQTGASYEQYF. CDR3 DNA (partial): TGCAGTGCTAGAGACTACCAGACAGGGGCCTCCTACGAG.

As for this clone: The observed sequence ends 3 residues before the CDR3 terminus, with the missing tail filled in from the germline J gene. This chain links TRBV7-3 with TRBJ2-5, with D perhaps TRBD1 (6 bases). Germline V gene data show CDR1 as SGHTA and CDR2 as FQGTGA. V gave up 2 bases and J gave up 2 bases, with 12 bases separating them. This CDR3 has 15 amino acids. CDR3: CASSLGRGRQETQYF. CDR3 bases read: TGTGCCAGCAGCTTAGGAAGGGGGAGACAAGAGACC.

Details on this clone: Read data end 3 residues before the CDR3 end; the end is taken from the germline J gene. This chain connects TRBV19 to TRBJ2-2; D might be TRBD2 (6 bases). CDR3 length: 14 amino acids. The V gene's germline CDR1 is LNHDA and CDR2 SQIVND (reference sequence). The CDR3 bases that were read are TGTGCCACTAAGCGGACGGACTATAATTCACCG. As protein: CATKRTDYNSP. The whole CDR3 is CATKRTDYNSPLFF.

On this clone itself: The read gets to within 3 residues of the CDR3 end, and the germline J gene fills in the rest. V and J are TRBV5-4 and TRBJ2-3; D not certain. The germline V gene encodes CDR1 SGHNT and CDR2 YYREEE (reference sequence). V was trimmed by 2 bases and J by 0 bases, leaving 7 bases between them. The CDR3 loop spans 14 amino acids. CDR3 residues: CASSFVLSTDTQYF. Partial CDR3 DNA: TGTGCCAGCAGCTTCGTACTTAGCACAGATACG.

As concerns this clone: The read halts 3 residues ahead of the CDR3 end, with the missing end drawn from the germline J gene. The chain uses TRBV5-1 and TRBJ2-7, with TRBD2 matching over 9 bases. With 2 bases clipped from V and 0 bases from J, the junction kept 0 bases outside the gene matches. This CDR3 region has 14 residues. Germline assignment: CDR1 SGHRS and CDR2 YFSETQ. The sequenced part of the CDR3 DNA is TGCGCCAGCAGCTTTAGCGGGGGCTCCTACGAG. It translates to CASSFSGGSYE. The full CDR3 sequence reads CASSFSGGSYEQYF.

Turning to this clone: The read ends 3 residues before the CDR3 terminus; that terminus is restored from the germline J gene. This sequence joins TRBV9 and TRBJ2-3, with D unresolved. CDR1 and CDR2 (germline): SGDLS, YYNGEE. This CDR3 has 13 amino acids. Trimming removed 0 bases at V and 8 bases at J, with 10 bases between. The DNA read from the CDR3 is TGTGCCAGCAGCGTAGAGGCTAGTCGTACG. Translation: CASSVEASRT. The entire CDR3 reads CASSVEASRTQYF.

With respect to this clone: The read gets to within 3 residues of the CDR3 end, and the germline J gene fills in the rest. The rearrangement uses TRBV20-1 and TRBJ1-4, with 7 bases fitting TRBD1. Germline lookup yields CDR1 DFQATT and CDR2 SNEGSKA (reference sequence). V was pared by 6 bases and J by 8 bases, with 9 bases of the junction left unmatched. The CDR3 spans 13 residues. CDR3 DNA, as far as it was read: TGCAGTGCCCGAACAGGGGCCGGAGAAAAA. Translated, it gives CSARTGAGEK. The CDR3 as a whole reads CSARTGAGEKLFF.

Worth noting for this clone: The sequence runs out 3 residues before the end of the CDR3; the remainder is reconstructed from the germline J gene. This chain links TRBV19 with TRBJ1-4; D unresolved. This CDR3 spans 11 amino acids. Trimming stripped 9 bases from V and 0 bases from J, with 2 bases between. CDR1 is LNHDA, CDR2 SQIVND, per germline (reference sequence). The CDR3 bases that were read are TGTGCCAGCGCAACTAATGAAAAA. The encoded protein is CASATNEK. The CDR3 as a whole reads CASATNEKLFF.

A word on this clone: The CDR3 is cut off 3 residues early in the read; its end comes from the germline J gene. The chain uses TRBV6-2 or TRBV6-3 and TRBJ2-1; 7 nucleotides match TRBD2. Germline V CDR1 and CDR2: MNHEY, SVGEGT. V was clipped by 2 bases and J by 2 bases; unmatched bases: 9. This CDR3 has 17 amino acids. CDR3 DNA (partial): TGTGCCAGCAGTTACCTACTCCCTAGCGGACCCTACAATGAG. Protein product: CASSYLLPSGPYNE. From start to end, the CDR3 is CASSYLLPSGPYNEQFF.

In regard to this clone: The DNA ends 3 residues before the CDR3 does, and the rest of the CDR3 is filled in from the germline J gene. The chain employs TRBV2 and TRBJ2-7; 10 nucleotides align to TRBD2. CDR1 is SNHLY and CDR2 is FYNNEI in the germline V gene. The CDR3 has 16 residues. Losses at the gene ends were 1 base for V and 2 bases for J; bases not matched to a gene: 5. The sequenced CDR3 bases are TGTGCCAGCAGTGAAGTAGGGACTAGCGAGCCCTACGAG. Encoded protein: CASSEVGTSEPYE. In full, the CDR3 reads CASSEVGTSEPYEQYF. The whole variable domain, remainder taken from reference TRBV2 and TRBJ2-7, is EPEVTQTPSHQVTQMGQEVILRCVPISNHLYFYWYRQILGQKVEFLVSFYNNEISEKSEIFDDQFSVERPDGSNFTLKIRSTKLEDSAMYFCASSEVGTSEPYEQYFGPGTRLTVT.

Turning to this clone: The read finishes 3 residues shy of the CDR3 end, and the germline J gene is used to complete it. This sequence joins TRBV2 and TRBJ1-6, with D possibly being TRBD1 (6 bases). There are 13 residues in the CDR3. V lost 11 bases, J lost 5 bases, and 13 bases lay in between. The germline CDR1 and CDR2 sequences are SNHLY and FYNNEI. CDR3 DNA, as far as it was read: TGTGCCGGGAAACAGGGAGATAATTCACCC. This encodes CAGKQGDNSP. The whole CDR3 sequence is CAGKQGDNSPLHF.

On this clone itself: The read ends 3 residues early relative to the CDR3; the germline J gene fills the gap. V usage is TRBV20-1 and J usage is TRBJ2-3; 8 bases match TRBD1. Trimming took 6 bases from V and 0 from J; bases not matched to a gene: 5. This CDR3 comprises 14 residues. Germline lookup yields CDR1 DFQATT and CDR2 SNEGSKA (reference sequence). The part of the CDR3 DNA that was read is TGCAGTGCGGACAGGGACAGTAGCACAGATACG. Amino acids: CSADRDSSTDT. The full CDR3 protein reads CSADRDSSTDTQYF.

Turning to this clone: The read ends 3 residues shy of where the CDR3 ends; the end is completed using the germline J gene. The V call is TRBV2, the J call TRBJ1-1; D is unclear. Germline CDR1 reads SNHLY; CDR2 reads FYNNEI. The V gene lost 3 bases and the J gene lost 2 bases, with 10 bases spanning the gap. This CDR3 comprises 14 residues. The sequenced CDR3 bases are TGTGCCAGCAGTGATCAGGTGGTAAACACTGAA. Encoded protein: CASSDQVVNTE. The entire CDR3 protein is CASSDQVVNTEAFF.

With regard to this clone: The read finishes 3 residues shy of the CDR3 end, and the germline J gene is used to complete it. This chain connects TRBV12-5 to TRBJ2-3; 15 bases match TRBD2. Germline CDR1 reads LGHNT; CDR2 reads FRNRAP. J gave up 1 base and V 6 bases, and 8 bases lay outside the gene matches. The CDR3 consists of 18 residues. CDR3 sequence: CASGRGLAGGRGTDTQYF. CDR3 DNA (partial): TGTGCTAGTGGCCGAGGACTAGCGGGGGGGCGGGGCACAGATACG.

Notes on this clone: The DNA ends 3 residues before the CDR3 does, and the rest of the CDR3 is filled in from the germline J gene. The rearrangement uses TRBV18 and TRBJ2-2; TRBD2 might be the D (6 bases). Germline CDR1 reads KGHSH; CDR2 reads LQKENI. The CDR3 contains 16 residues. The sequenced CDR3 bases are TGTGCCAGCTCAACCCAGGGTTTCGGGGGAGATGAAAAG. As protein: CASSTQGFGGDEK. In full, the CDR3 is CASSTQGFGGDEKLFF.

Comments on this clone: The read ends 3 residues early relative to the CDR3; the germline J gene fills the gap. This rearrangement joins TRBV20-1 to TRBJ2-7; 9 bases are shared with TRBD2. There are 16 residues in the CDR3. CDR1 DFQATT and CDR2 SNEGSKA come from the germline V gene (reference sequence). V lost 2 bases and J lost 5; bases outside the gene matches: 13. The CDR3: CSARSLAGNPVHEQYF. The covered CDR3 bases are TGCAGTGCTAGATCCCTAGCGGGAAATCCCGTCCACGAG.

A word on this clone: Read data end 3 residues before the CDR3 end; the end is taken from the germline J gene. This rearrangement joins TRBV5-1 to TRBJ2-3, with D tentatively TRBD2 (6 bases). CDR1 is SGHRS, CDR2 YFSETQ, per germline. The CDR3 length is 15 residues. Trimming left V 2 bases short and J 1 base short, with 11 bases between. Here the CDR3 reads CASSLHGEGTDTQYF. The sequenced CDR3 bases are TGCGCCAGCAGCTTACACGGGGAGGGCACAGATACG.

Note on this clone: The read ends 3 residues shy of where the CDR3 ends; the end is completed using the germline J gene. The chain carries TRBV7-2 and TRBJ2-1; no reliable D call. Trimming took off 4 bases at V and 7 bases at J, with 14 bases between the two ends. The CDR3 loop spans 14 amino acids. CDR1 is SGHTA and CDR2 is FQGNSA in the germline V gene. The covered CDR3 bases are TGTGCCAGCAGCTCTCGGTCCCCCCCAAATGAG. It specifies CASSSRSPPNE. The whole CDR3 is CASSSRSPPNEQFF.

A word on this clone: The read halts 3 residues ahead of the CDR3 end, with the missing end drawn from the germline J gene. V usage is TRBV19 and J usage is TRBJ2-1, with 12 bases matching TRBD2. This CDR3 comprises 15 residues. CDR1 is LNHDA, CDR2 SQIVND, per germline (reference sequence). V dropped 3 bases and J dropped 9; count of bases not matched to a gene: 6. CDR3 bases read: TGTGCCAGTAGTATCCTAGCGGGGGGGCCGGGTGAG. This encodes CASSILAGGPGE. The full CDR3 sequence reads CASSILAGGPGEQFF.

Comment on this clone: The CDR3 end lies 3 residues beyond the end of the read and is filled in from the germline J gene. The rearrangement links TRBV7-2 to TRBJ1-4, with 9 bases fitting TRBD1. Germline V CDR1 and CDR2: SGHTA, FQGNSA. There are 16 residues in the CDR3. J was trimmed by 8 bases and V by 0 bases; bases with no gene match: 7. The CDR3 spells CASSLARTGVGEKLFF. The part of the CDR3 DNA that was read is TGTGCCAGCAGCTTAGCCAGGACAGGGGTAGGGGAAAAA.